This TCR beta chain stems from a study of shared clonotypes between healthy human individuals. Study-level results: Sharing of clonotypes among donors was expected to vary with sequencing depth. Naive subsets typically showed greater estimated richness than memory subsets.

Turning to this clone: Its antigen remains unidentified.

Deep level was the assay's run setting. The table came from immunoSEQ multiplex PCR; TCRdb's copy has only in-frame clones and leaves some out. The sample gives some 2.1 million clones, just over 90% of which show up once; roughly 1.7% is in the top ten. CD45RO negativity and positive selection for CCR7 defined naive CD8 cells, a population that excluded terminally differentiated effector memory CD45RA+ cells. This TCR came from a man aged 18 to 29 in good health. Some clones in this sample may be carry-over from other donors' samples. Sequenced sample: naive CD8+ T cells from PBMCs.

In nucleotides, the CDR3 is TGTGCCAGCAGCTTAGAGAGGACAGGGGGAGAGACCCAGTACTTC. Translating gives CASSLERTGGETQYF. This chain uses TRBV13 with TRBJ2-5; 10 bases align to TRBD1. V was clipped by 1 base and J by 4 bases; unmatched bases: 3. The CDR3 length is 15 residues. Germline V lookup: CDR1 PRHDT, CDR2 FYEKMQ (reference sequence).